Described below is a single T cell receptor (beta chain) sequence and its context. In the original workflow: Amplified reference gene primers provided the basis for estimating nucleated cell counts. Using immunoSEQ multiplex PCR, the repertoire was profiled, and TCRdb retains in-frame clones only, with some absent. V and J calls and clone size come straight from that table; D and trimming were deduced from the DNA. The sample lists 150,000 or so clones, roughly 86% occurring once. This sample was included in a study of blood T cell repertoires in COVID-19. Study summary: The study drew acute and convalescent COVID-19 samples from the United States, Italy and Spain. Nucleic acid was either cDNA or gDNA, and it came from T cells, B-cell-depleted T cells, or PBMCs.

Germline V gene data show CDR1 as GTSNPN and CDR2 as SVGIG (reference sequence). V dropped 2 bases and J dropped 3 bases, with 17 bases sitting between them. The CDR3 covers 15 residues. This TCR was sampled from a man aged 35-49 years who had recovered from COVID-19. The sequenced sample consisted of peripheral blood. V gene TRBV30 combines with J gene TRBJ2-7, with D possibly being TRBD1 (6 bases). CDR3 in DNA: TGTGCCTGGAGTCCCGGGACACAAGCAGTCTACGAGCAGTACTTC. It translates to CAWSPGTQAVYEQYF.